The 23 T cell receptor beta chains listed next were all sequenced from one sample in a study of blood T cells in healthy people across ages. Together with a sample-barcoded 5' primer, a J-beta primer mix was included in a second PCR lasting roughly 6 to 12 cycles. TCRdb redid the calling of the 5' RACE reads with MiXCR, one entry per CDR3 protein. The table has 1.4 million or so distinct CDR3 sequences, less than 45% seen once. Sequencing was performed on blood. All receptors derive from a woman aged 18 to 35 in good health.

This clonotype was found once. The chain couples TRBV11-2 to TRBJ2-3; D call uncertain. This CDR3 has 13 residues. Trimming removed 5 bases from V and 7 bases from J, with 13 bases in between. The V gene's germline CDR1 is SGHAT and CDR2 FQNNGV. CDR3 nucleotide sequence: TGTGCCAGCAGCCCGCTAACCAATTATACGCAGTATTTT. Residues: CASSPLTNYTQYF.

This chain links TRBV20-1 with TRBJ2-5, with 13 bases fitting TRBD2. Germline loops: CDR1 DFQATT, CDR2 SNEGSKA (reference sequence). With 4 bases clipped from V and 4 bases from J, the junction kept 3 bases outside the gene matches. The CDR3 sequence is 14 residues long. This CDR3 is CSAKLAGGRETQYF. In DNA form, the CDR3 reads TGCAGTGCTAAACTAGCGGGGGGGCGAGAGACCCAGTACTTC.

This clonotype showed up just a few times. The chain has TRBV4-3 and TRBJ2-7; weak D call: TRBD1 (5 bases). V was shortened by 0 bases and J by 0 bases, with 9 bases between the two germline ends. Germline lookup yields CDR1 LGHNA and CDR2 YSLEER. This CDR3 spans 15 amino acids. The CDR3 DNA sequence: TGCGCCAGCAGCCAAGAGTGGACAAACTCCTACGAGCAGTACTTC. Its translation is CASSQEWTNSYEQYF.

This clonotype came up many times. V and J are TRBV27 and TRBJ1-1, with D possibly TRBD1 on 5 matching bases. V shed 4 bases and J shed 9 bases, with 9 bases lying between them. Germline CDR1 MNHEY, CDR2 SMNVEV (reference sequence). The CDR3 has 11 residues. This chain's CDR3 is CASSYQGKAFF. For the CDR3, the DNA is TGTGCCAGCAGTTATCAGGGTAAAGCTTTCTTT.

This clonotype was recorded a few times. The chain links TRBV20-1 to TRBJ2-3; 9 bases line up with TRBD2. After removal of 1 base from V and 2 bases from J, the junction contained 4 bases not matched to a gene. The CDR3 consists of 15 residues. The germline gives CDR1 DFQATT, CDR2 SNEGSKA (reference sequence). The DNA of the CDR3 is TGCAGTGCTAGAGCTGGGACTAGCACCACAGATACGCAGTATTTT. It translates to CSARAGTSTTDTQYF.

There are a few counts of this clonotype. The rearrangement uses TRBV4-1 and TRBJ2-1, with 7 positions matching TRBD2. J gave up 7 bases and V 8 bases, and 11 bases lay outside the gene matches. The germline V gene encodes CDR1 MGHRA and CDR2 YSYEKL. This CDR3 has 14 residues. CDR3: CASRGLGGWNEQFF. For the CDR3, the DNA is TGCGCCAGCCGGGGTCTCGGGGGGTGGAATGAGCAGTTCTTC.

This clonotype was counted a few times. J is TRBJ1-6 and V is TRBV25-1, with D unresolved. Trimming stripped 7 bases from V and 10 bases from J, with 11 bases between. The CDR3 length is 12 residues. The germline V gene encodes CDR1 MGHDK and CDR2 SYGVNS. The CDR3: CASIGFGSPLHF. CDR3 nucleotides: TGTGCCAGCATCGGGTTCGGATCACCCCTCCACTTT.

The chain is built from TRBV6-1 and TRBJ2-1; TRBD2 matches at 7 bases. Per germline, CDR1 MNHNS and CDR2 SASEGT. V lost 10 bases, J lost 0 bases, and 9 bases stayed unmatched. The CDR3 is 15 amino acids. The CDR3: CATRGGISSYNEQFF. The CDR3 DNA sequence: TGTGCCACCCGGGGAGGGATTAGCTCCTACAATGAGCAGTTCTTC.

CDR3 DNA: TGTGCCAGCAGCAAAACCCGGACCAACTGGAGCTCCTACAATGAGCAGTTCTTC. This codes for CASSKTRTNWSSYNEQFF. This chain uses TRBV21-1 with TRBJ2-1; TRBD1 is taken as the D call from the table, unchecked against the DNA. TRBV21-1 is annotated as a pseudogene. The CDR3 covers 18 residues.

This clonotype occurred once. CDR3: CASSLAVRGNTGELFF. The CDR3 region has the DNA TGTGCCAGCAGCTTGGCCGTCAGGGGGAACACCGGGGAGCTGTTTTTT. The chain combines TRBV5-6 with TRBJ2-2; possible D gene TRBD1, 6 bases. CDR1 is SGHDT, CDR2 YYEEEE, per germline. This CDR3 region has 16 residues. Trimming stripped 0 bases from V and 1 base from J, with 10 bases between.

The CDR3 DNA reads as TGTGCCAGCACCGCAAGGACAGGGGGGACCGGGGAGCTGTTTTTT. This encodes CASTARTGGTGELFF. The V gene is TRBV2, the J gene TRBJ2-2, with 10 bases aligning to TRBD1. The CDR3 loop spans 15 amino acids. The V and J ends lost 7 bases and 5 bases, in that order; junction bases with no gene match: 7. Germline CDR1 and CDR2: SNHLY and FYNNEI.

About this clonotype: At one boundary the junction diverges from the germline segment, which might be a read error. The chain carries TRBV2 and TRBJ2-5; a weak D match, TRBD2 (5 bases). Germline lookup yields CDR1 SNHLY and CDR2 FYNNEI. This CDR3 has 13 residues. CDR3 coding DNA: TGTACCAGCAATGAATACGGGAAAGAGACCCAGTACTTC. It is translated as CTSNEYGKETQYF.

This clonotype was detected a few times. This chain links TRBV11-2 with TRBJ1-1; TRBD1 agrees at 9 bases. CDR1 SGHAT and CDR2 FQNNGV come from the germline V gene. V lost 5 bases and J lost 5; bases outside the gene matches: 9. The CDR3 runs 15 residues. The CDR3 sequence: CASSGHRGRETEAFF. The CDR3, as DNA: TGTGCCAGCAGCGGGCACAGGGGGCGAGAGACTGAAGCTTTCTTT.

CDR3: CASSRGGSRAGGYTF. The DNA of the CDR3 is TGTGCCAGCAGTCGCGGGGGGAGTAGGGCGGGGGGCTACACCTTC. The chain couples TRBV6-5 to TRBJ1-2; a weak D match, TRBD1 (5 bases). Looked up from germline, CDR1 is MNHEY and CDR2 is SVGAGI. Trimming removed 5 bases at V and 8 bases at J, with 21 bases between. The CDR3 is 15 amino acids.

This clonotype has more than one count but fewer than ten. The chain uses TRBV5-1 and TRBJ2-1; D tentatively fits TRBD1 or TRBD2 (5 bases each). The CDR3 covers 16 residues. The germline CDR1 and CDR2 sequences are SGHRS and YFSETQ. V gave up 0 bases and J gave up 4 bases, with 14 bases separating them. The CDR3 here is CASSLGAGTGYNEQFF. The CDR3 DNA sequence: TGCGCCAGCAGCTTGGGAGCAGGGACGGGATACAATGAGCAGTTCTTC. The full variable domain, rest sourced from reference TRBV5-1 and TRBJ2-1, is KAGVTQTPRYLIKTRGQQVTLSCSPISGHRSVSWYQQTPGQGLQFLFEYFSETQRNKGNFPGRFSGRQFSNSRSEMNVSTLELGDSALYLCASSLGAGTGYNEQFFGPGTRLTVL.

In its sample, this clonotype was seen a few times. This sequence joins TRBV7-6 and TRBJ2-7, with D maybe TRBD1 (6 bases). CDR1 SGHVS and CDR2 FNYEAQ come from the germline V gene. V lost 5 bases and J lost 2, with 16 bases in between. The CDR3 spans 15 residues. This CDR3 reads CASSRATGLAYEQYF. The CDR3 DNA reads TGTGCCAGCAGCCGGGCAACAGGGTTGGCCTACGAGCAGTACTTC. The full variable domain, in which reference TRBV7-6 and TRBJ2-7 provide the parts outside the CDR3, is GAGVSQSPRYKVTKRGQDVALRCDPISGHVSLYWYRQALGQGPEFLTYFNYEAQQDKSGLPNDRFSAERPEGSISTLTIQRTEQRDSAMYRCASSRATGLAYEQYFGPGTRLTVT.

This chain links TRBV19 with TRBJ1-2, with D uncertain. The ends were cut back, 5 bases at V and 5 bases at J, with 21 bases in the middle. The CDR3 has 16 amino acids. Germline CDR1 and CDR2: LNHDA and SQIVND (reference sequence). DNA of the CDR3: TGTGCCAGTAGTGCGGCCCGGCGCACCCTAATTTATGGCTACACCTTC. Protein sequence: CASSAARRTLIYGYTF.

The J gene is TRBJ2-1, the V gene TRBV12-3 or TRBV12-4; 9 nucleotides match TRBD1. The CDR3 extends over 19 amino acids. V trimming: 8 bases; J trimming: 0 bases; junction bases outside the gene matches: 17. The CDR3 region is CASSSGLGDRVNSYNEQFF. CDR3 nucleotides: TGTGCCAGCTCCAGTGGGCTAGGGGACAGGGTAAACTCCTACAATGAGCAGTTCTTC.

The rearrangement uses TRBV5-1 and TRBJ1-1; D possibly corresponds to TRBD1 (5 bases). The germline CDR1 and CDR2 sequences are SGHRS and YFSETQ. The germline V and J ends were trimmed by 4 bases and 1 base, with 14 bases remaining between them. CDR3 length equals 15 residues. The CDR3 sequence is CASSRDPQRNTEAFF. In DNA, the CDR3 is TGCGCCAGCAGCCGGGACCCCCAGAGGAACACTGAAGCTTTCTTT.

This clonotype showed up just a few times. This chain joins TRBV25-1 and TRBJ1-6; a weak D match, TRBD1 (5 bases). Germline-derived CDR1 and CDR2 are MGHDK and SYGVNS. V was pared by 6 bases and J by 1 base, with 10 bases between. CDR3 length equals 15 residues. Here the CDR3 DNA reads TGTGCCAGCAGACCGGGGGGGTCCTATAATTCACCCCTCCACTTT. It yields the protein CASRPGGSYNSPLHF.

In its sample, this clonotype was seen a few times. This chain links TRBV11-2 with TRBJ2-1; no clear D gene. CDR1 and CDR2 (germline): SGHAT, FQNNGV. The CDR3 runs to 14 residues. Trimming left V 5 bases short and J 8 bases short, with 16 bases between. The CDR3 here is CASSHLRTGDEQFF. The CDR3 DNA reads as TGTGCCAGCAGCCATCTTAGAACTGGGGATGAGCAGTTCTTC.

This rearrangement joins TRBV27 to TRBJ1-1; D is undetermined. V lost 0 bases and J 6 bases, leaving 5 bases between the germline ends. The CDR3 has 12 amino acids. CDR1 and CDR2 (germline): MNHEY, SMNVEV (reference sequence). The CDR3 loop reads CASSLSGSEAFF. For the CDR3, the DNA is TGTGCCAGCAGTTTATCTGGGTCTGAAGCTTTCTTT.

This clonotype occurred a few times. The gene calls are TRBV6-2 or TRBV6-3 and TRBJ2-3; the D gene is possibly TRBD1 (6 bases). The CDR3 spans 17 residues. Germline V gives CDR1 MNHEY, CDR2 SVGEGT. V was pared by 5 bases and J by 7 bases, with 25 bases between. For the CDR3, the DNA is TGTGCCAGCAGTCAGCCAGGGGACACGAAGCGGAAAAATACGCAGTATTTT. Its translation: CASSQPGDTKRKNTQYF.